Listed here are 23 T cell receptor beta chains from one sample, sequenced in a study of cytomegalovirus exposure and HLA in healthy donors. The primer mix had 60 Vbeta and 13 Jbeta primers. Repertoires were generated with immunoSEQ multiplex PCR, while TCRdb's copy carries only in-frame clones and drops some. Of 180,000 or so clones listed, over 60% are singletons. The sample taken for sequencing was PBMCs. These receptors were obtained from a man aged 50 to 59 in good health and CMV-seropositive.

J is TRBJ1-2 and V is TRBV20-1, with TRBD1 matching over 8 bases. CDR3 length: 11 amino acids. The germline V gene encodes CDR1 DFQATT and CDR2 SNEGSKA (reference sequence). V shed 7 bases and J 8 bases; nucleotides not matched to a gene: 6. CDR3 sequence: CSGGQGGGYTF. The CDR3 DNA reads TGCAGTGGAGGACAGGGCGGAGGCTACACCTTC.

This clone has a handful of counts. The V and J genes are TRBV27 and TRBJ1-1; no reliable D call. There are 15 residues in the CDR3. V dropped 5 bases and J dropped 5 bases, with 18 bases sitting between them. Per the germline V gene, CDR1 is MNHEY and CDR2 is SMNVEV (reference sequence). The CDR3 loop reads CASSPTLPGETEAFF. CDR3 nucleotide sequence: TGTGCCAGCAGTCCTACTTTACCGGGTGAAACTGAAGCTTTCTTT.

V gene TRBV7-2 combines with J gene TRBJ1-2; maybe TRBD1 (5 bases). V was cut by 3 bases and J by 0 bases, with 11 bases left in between. There are 15 residues in the CDR3. Looked up from germline, CDR1 is SGHTA and CDR2 is FQGNSA. The CDR3 loop is CASSFSGNTNYGYTF. In nucleotides, the CDR3 is TGTGCCAGCAGCTTTTCAGGGAATACTAACTATGGCTACACCTTC.

The CDR3 nucleotides are TGTGCCAGCAGCCAAGGGAGGGTAGAGACCCAGTACTTC. It codes for CASSQGRVETQYF. The chain has TRBV14 and TRBJ2-5; D possibly corresponds to TRBD2 (6 bases). This CDR3 has 13 amino acids. Germline V gives CDR1 SGHDN, CDR2 FVKESK. The V end was cut by 1 base, the J end by 4 bases, with 7 bases between.

This clone was seen only a few times. The CDR3 region has the DNA TGCGCCAGCAGCCCCCCGGGACAGAGTTCCGGCTACACCTTC. Its protein product is CASSPPGQSSGYTF. The genes are TRBV4-1 and TRBJ1-2; TRBD1 aligns across 7 bases. From germline, CDR1 is MGHRA and CDR2 YSYEKL. The CDR3 is 14 residues long. With 4 bases clipped from V and 8 bases from J, the junction kept 10 bases outside the gene matches.

The gene calls are TRBV11-2 and TRBJ2-5; 11 nucleotides line up with TRBD2. This CDR3 is built from 18 residues. CDR1 and CDR2 from the germline V gene are SGHAT and FQNNGV. J gave up 5 bases and V 4 bases, and 15 bases lay outside the gene matches. The CDR3, as DNA: TGTGCCAGCAGCTCGTATCCTAGCGGGGGGCCCCGTGGGGAGACCCAGTACTTC. It codes for CASSSYPSGGPRGETQYF.

V usage is TRBV20-1 and J usage is TRBJ1-5, with D perhaps matching TRBD1 (5 bases). Germline lookup yields CDR1 DFQATT and CDR2 SNEGSKA (reference sequence). The CDR3 consists of 10 residues. Trimming shortened V by 8 bases and J by 6 bases, and 8 bases separated the two germline ends. The CDR3 here is CSRGFQPQHF. The CDR3 DNA sequence: TGCAGTAGGGGATTTCAGCCCCAGCATTTT.

The table lists this clone with a few counts. V usage is TRBV7-2 and J usage is TRBJ1-4; 10 bases agree with TRBD1. CDR3 length equals 15 residues. V shed 3 bases, J shed 7 bases, and the junction held 5 bases outside the gene matches. Germline loops: CDR1 SGHTA, CDR2 FQGNSA. CDR3 DNA sequence: TGTGCCAGCAGCTTGGGGGGACAGGGGAGTGAAAAACTGTTTTTT. It encodes CASSLGGQGSEKLFF.

The chain joins TRBV4-2 to TRBJ2-5, with unresolved D. This CDR3 comprises 13 residues. The V gene's germline CDR1 is LGHNA and CDR2 YNFKEQ. Trimming shortened V by 4 bases and J by 3 bases, and 9 bases separated the two germline ends. Here the CDR3 DNA reads TGTGCCAGCAGCCGTACAGACGAAGAGACCCAGTACTTC. Encoded protein: CASSRTDEETQYF.

This chain uses TRBV7-9 with TRBJ1-2; TRBD1 aligns across 7 bases. The germline V gene encodes CDR1 SEHNR and CDR2 FQNEAQ (reference sequence). CDR3 size: 15 residues. V lost 5 bases and J lost 8; bases outside the gene matches: 14. The CDR3 nucleotides read TGTGCCAGCAGCAAGGGGGCAGGGACTTTAGAAGGCTACACCTTC. It is translated as CASSKGAGTLEGYTF.

V gene TRBV5-3 combines with J gene TRBJ2-6, with D tentatively TRBD1 (6 bases). TRBV5-3 is placed among ORFs of uncertain function. This CDR3 is built from 17 residues. V lost 0 bases, J lost 3 bases, and 13 bases lay in between. This CDR3 reads CARSLVWGRCGANVLTF. The CDR3 DNA reads as TGTGCCAGAAGCTTGGTGTGGGGGCGCTGTGGGGCCAACGTCCTGACTTTC.

This clone turned up a few times. The chain combines TRBV5-1 with TRBJ1-4; 10 nucleotides align to TRBD1. V lost 3 bases and J lost 8; bases outside the gene matches: 7. Germline CDR1 SGHRS, CDR2 YFSETQ. CDR3 length: 15 residues. The CDR3 is CASSSSGTGEEKLFF. The CDR3, as DNA: TGCGCCAGCAGCTCGTCCGGGACAGGGGAGGAAAAACTGTTTTTT.

The gene calls are TRBV19 and TRBJ1-1; TRBD1 agrees at 10 bases. The V segment lost 7 bases and the J segment 6 bases; nucleotides outside the gene matches: 8. There are 14 residues in the CDR3. The germline gives CDR1 LNHDA, CDR2 SQIVND (reference sequence). CDR3 DNA: TGTGCCAGTACTCGAGACAGGGGGCTCTCTGAAGCTTTCTTT. It specifies CASTRDRGLSEAFF. Together with reference TRBV19 and TRBJ1-1, the CDR3 gives the full variable domain: DGGITQSPKYLFRKEGQNVTLSCEQNLNHDAMYWYRQDPGQGLRLIYYSQIVNDFQKGDIAEGYSVSREKKESFPLTVTSAQKNPTAFYLCASTRDRGLSEAFFGQGTRLTVV.

As for this clone: One end of the junction is discordant with germline, which a read error may explain. The sample holds other DNA sequences that translate to the same CDR3. The rearrangement joins TRBV2 to TRBJ1-5, with TRBD1 matching over 9 bases. Germline CDR1 is SNHLY and CDR2 is FYNNEI. The CDR3 contains 17 residues. The CDR3 here is CASSEGTGLFSNQPQHF. Written as DNA, the CDR3 is TGTGCCAGCAGCGAAGGGACAGGGCTTTTCAGCAATCAGCCCCAGCATTTT.

The gene calls are TRBV5-1 and TRBJ2-6, with D possibly being TRBD2 (5 bases). This CDR3 spans 15 amino acids. Trimming removed 4 bases at V and 2 bases at J, with 10 bases between. The germline V gene encodes CDR1 SGHRS and CDR2 YFSETQ. This CDR3 is CASSRGGTGANVLTF. For the CDR3, the DNA is TGCGCCAGCAGCCGGGGTGGTACTGGGGCCAACGTCCTGACTTTC. The full variable domain, its missing parts supplied by reference TRBV5-1 and TRBJ2-6, is KAGVTQTPRYLIKTRGQQVTLSCSPISGHRSVSWYQQTPGQGLQFLFEYFSETQRNKGNFPGRFSGRQFSNSRSEMNVSTLELGDSALYLCASSRGGTGANVLTFGAGSRLTVL.

The rearrangement uses TRBV28 and TRBJ2-7, with D perhaps TRBD1 (6 bases). This CDR3 region has 14 residues. Germline loops: CDR1 MDHEN, CDR2 SYDVKM. The V gene lost 7 bases and the J gene lost 1 base, with 14 bases spanning the gap. The CDR3 loop is CASTADRISYEQYV. The DNA for the CDR3 is TGTGCCAGCACCGCCGACAGGATATCCTACGAGCAGTACGTC.

This clone was seen only a few times. The V call is TRBV7-2, the J call TRBJ2-2, with 7 bases matching TRBD2. Germline V gives CDR1 SGHTA, CDR2 FQGNSA. The CDR3 covers 16 residues. With 3 bases clipped from V and 8 bases from J, the junction kept 12 bases outside the gene matches. CDR3 loop: CASSFYQRGREGELFF. In nucleotides, the CDR3 is TGTGCCAGCAGCTTCTACCAGCGGGGCCGAGAGGGGGAGCTGTTTTTT. Based on the CDR3 plus reference TRBV7-2 and TRBJ2-2, the full variable domain is GAGVSQSPSNKVTEKGKDVELRCDPISGHTALYWYRQSLGQGLEFLIYFQGNSAPDKSGLPSDRFSAERTGGSVSTLTIQRTQQEDSAVYLCASSFYQRGREGELFFGEGSRLTVL.

J is TRBJ2-1 and V is TRBV9; TRBD2 matches 9 bases. CDR1 SGDLS and CDR2 YYNGEE come from the germline V gene. The V segment lost 0 bases and the J segment 9 bases; nucleotides outside the gene matches: 4. The CDR3 loop spans 14 amino acids. CDR3 sequence reads: CASSVVTSGGEQFF. In nucleotides, the CDR3 is TGTGCCAGCAGCGTAGTGACTAGCGGAGGTGAGCAGTTCTTC. Variable domain in full (rest from reference TRBV9 and TRBJ2-1): DSGVTQTPKHLITATGQRVTLRCSPRSGDLSVYWYQQSLDQGLQFLIQYYNGEERAKGNILERFSAQQFPDLHSELNLSSLELGDSALYFCASSVVTSGGEQFFGPGTRLTVL.

The V call is TRBV4-2, the J call TRBJ1-5; TRBD1 aligns across 7 bases. The CDR3 length is 17 residues. V was pared by 0 bases and J by 4 bases, with 9 bases of the junction left unmatched. Germline CDR1 reads LGHNA; CDR2 reads YNFKEQ. The DNA of the CDR3 is TGTGCCAGCAGCCAAGATCCCGACAGGGCCCTTAATCAGCCCCAGCATTTT. Protein product: CASSQDPDRALNQPQHF.

This chain uses TRBV19 with TRBJ1-2; 9 nucleotides match TRBD1. The CDR3 runs to 16 residues. The germline V gene has CDR1 LNHDA and CDR2 SQIVND (reference sequence). Trimming cost V 0 bases and J 5 bases; bases outside gene matches: 7. DNA for the CDR3: TGTGCCAGTAGTATAGATACCCGCGGACAGGGGTATGGCTACACCTTC. It yields the protein CASSIDTRGQGYGYTF.

This clone was seen once. CDR3 sequence reads: CASSKRNQPQHF. CDR3 nucleotides: TGCGCCAGCAGTAAGAGGAATCAGCCCCAGCATTTT. This sequence joins TRBV10-2 and TRBJ1-5, with D hard to call. Germline V gene sequence: CDR1 WSHSY, CDR2 SAAADI. V lost 5 bases and J lost 4, with 6 bases in between. The CDR3 covers 12 residues.

The CDR3 bases are TGCGCCAGCAGCTTCACGCCCGGGACTGATTATTCACCCCTCCACTTT. This encodes CASSFTPGTDYSPLHF. The gene calls are TRBV5-1 and TRBJ1-6; D might be TRBD1 (5 bases). From germline, CDR1 is SGHRS and CDR2 YFSETQ. The CDR3 has 16 amino acids. With 2 bases removed from V and 8 bases from J, the gap between germline ends came to 17 bases.

This clone was counted a few times. CDR3 sequence reads: CALRDRGPINGYTF. DNA of the CDR3: TGTGCCCTTCGGGACAGGGGTCCAATTAATGGCTACACCTTC. This chain uses TRBV30 with TRBJ1-2; 10 nucleotides line up with TRBD1. Germline CDR1 GTSNPN, CDR2 SVGIG (reference sequence). This CDR3 comprises 14 residues. With V trimmed by 8 bases and J by 6 bases, 12 bases remained unmatched.